A single sample is the source of the 23 T cell receptor beta chains below, sequenced in a study of T cell changes during pregnancy in multiple sclerosis. Only in-frame clones appear in the TCRdb table, and some are missing; sequencing was by immunoSEQ multiplex PCR. The profile shows about 16,000 clones, 95% to 96% of them singletons. The specimen was peripheral blood, collected in the third trimester of pregnancy. Every receptor here comes from a female donor with multiple sclerosis, enrolled in a pregnancy study.

The V gene is TRBV19, the J gene TRBJ2-2, with D possibly matching TRBD1 (6 bases). Germline V gene sequence: CDR1 LNHDA, CDR2 SQIVND (reference sequence). CDR3 length equals 15 residues. V lost 6 bases and J 0 bases, leaving 11 bases between the germline ends. The CDR3 here is CASRGHSANTGELFF. The CDR3 region has the DNA TGTGCCAGTAGGGGACACTCAGCGAACACCGGGGAGCTGTTTTTT. Filled out from reference TRBV19 and TRBJ2-2, the complete variable domain reads DGGITQSPKYLFRKEGQNVTLSCEQNLNHDAMYWYRQDPGQGLRLIYYSQIVNDFQKGDIAEGYSVSREKKESFPLTVTSAQKNPTAFYLCASRGHSANTGELFFGEGSRLTVL.

The V and J genes are TRBV5-5 and TRBJ2-4, with a possible D match to TRBD2 (6 bases). This CDR3 comprises 13 residues. V lost 3 bases to trimming and J lost 9 bases, with 13 bases between them. Germline V gene sequence: CDR1 SGHKS, CDR2 YYEKEE (reference sequence). In DNA, the CDR3 is TGTGCCAGCAGCTGGGACGGGAGCAGCATTCAGTACTTC. It specifies CASSWDGSSIQYF.

This rearrangement joins TRBV5-1 to TRBJ2-7; tentatively, D is TRBD1 (6 bases). Deletions cut 0 bases from V and 0 bases from J, with 10 bases between. Germline lookup yields CDR1 SGHRS and CDR2 YFSETQ. The CDR3 runs to 15 residues. The CDR3 loop reads CASSLGNRDSYEQYF. CDR3 bases: TGCGCCAGCAGCTTGGGAAACAGGGACTCCTACGAGCAGTACTTC.

The V gene is TRBV6-5, the J gene TRBJ1-6; 8 bases are shared with TRBD1. The V gene's germline CDR1 is MNHEY and CDR2 SVGAGI. The V segment lost 6 bases and the J segment 5 bases; nucleotides outside the gene matches: 6. The length of the CDR3 is 15 residues. The CDR3 sequence is CASSWDRSNNSPLHF. CDR3 in DNA: TGTGCCAGCAGCTGGGACAGGTCGAATAATTCACCCCTCCACTTT.

V gene TRBV6-6 combines with J gene TRBJ1-5, with no clear D. This CDR3 region has 12 residues. Germline-derived CDR1 and CDR2 are MNHNY and SVGAGI (reference sequence). V lost 6 bases, J lost 7 bases, and 10 bases lay in between. The CDR3 DNA is TGTGCCAGCAGCCTTGCTGGCCAGCCCCAGCATTTT. This translates into CASSLAGQPQHF.

The J gene is TRBJ1-1, the V gene TRBV7-2, with 9 nucleotides matching TRBD1. From germline, CDR1 is SGHTA and CDR2 FQGNSA. The CDR3 loop spans 15 amino acids. V was pared by 0 bases and J by 5 bases, with 4 bases of the junction left unmatched. The CDR3 DNA sequence: TGTGCCAGCAGCTTAGCGGGACAGGGTCAGACTGAAGCTTTCTTT. Translating gives CASSLAGQGQTEAFF.

This chain uses TRBV15 with TRBJ1-4; a possible D gene is TRBD1 (6 bases). V lost 1 base and J 4 bases, leaving 10 bases between the germline ends. The CDR3 length is 15 residues. The germline V gene has CDR1 LNHNV and CDR2 YYDKDF (reference sequence). The CDR3 here is CATSRVGRGNEKLFF. The CDR3 DNA sequence: TGTGCCACCAGCAGAGTGGGCAGGGGTAATGAAAAACTGTTTTTT.

The chain couples TRBV18 to TRBJ2-7, with a possible D match to TRBD2 (5 bases). The CDR3 runs 13 residues. Germline lookup yields CDR1 KGHSH and CDR2 LQKENI. Trimming left V 2 bases short and J 6 bases short, with 11 bases between. The DNA of the CDR3 is TGTGCCAGCTCACCAATGGAGGAATCCGAGCAGTACTTC. Residues: CASSPMEESEQYF.

The rearrangement links TRBV28 to TRBJ2-7; tentative D call: TRBD2 (6 bases). V was cut by 5 bases and J by 2 bases, with 16 bases left in between. This CDR3 region has 15 residues. From germline, CDR1 is MDHEN and CDR2 SYDVKM. CDR3 DNA sequence: TGTGCCAGCAGTGGCGGGACTCCCCGACCCTACGAGCAGTACTTC. Translation gives CASSGGTPRPYEQYF.

The rearrangement links TRBV27 to TRBJ2-2; D ambiguous. The germline V gene encodes CDR1 MNHEY and CDR2 SMNVEV (reference sequence). V lost 3 bases and J lost 2, with 10 bases in between. The CDR3 is 15 amino acids. CDR3 in amino acids: CASSFSRANTGELFF. CDR3 sequence (DNA): TGTGCCAGCAGTTTCTCGAGAGCAAACACCGGGGAGCTGTTTTTT.

The rearrangement joins TRBV19 to TRBJ1-1, with D hard to call. CDR1 is LNHDA and CDR2 is SQIVND in the germline V gene (reference sequence). Trimming shortened V by 6 bases and J by 2 bases, and 13 bases separated the two germline ends. The CDR3 is 14 residues long. This CDR3 is CASSPTALNTEAFF. The CDR3 nucleotides read TGTGCCAGTAGCCCTACAGCTTTAAACACTGAAGCTTTCTTT.

The V call is TRBV20-1, the J call TRBJ2-7; D not resolved. The CDR3 runs 11 residues. V lost 1 base, J lost 5 bases, and 6 bases lay in between. Per germline, CDR1 DFQATT and CDR2 SNEGSKA (reference sequence). The CDR3 sequence is CSARAHHEQYF. The CDR3 DNA is TGCAGTGCTAGAGCACACCACGAGCAGTACTTC.

This clone is a singleton in its sample. This rearrangement joins TRBV29-1 to TRBJ1-2, with D perhaps matching TRBD1 (6 bases). From germline, CDR1 is SQVTM and CDR2 ANQGSEA. V lost 3 bases to trimming and J lost 4 bases, with 15 bases between them. This CDR3 has 14 amino acids. As DNA, the CDR3 is TGCAGCGTTGATGGCACAAGGGGGAGCTATGGCTACACCTTC. As protein: CSVDGTRGSYGYTF.

This chain joins TRBV5-8 and TRBJ1-5, with D perhaps TRBD1 (6 bases). Germline assignment: CDR1 SGHTS and CDR2 YDEGEE. The CDR3 loop spans 17 amino acids. The V gene lost 5 bases and the J gene lost 0 bases, with 18 bases spanning the gap. The DNA for the CDR3 is TGTGCCAGCAGTTTTGATGGGACATCCTATAGCAATCAGCCCCAGCATTTT. It translates to CASSFDGTSYSNQPQHF.

The V call is TRBV7-3, the J call TRBJ2-5; 9 nucleotides line up with TRBD2. The CDR3 consists of 16 residues. CDR1 and CDR2 from the germline V gene are SGHTA and FQGTGA. V was pared by 1 base and J by 5 bases, with 8 bases of the junction left unmatched. The CDR3 region is CASSLSFSGSIETQYF. The CDR3 nucleotides read TGTGCCAGCAGCTTAAGTTTTAGCGGGAGCATTGAGACCCAGTACTTC.

This clone was detected a few times. This chain uses TRBV7-9 with TRBJ2-7; TRBD1 agrees at 8 bases. V shed 5 bases, J shed 3 bases, and the junction held 9 bases outside the gene matches. There are 15 residues in the CDR3. Germline CDR1 is SEHNR and CDR2 is FQNEAQ (reference sequence). The CDR3 DNA sequence: TGTGCCAGCAGCCCCGGACAGGGTGGGTACTACGAGCAGTACTTC. This encodes CASSPGQGGYYEQYF.

This chain connects TRBV7-2 to TRBJ1-1, with D perhaps TRBD1 (5 bases). The CDR3 consists of 14 residues. V gave up 0 bases and J gave up 6 bases, with 11 bases separating them. In germline, CDR1 is SGHTA, CDR2 FQGNSA. The CDR3 sequence: CASSLAGRVSEAFF. CDR3 coding DNA: TGTGCCAGCAGCTTAGCGGGCAGGGTATCTGAAGCTTTCTTT.

The chain carries TRBV29-1 and TRBJ1-2, with 8 bases fitting TRBD1. The V segment lost 4 bases and the J segment 2 bases; nucleotides outside the gene matches: 0. This CDR3 is built from 12 residues. Germline V gene data show CDR1 as SQVTM and CDR2 as ANQGSEA. As DNA, the CDR3 is TGCAGCGTTGGGACAGGGAACTATGGCTACACCTTC. It codes for CSVGTGNYGYTF.

The V call is TRBV5-5, the J call TRBJ1-1; 8 bases are shared with TRBD1. The germline V gene has CDR1 SGHKS and CDR2 YYEKEE (reference sequence). The CDR3 consists of 13 residues. The junction had 4 bases not matched to a gene; V was cut back by 4 bases and J by 5 bases. The CDR3 loop is CASSQGAGTEAFF. CDR3 bases: TGTGCCAGCAGCCAGGGGGCTGGAACTGAAGCTTTCTTT.

V is TRBV7-2 and J is TRBJ1-1; 7 bases match TRBD1. The CDR3 is 15 residues long. Germline CDR1 and CDR2: SGHTA and FQGNSA. V was clipped by 5 bases and J by 2 bases; unmatched bases: 8. CDR3 sequence: CASSPPTGINTEAFF. The CDR3 DNA is TGTGCCAGCAGCCCTCCGACAGGGATAAACACTGAAGCTTTCTTT. Drawing the rest from reference TRBV7-2 and TRBJ1-1, the complete variable domain is GAGVSQSPSNKVTEKGKDVELRCDPISGHTALYWYRQSLGQGLEFLIYFQGNSAPDKSGLPSDRFSAERTGGSVSTLTIQRTQQEDSAVYLCASSPPTGINTEAFFGQGTRLTVV.

The CDR3 loop is CASSRRGPTGTGTQETQYF. DNA for the CDR3: TGTGCCAGTAGTCGTCGCGGGCCGACCGGGACTGGAACCCAAGAGACCCAGTACTTC. The rearrangement links TRBV19 to TRBJ2-5; perhaps TRBD2 as D (6 bases). V was pared by 5 bases and J by 1 base, with 26 bases between. The germline V gene has CDR1 LNHDA and CDR2 SQIVND (reference sequence). The CDR3 is made up of 19 amino acids.

The V and J genes are TRBV5-1 and TRBJ2-7, with 7 bases that match TRBD2. The V gene's germline CDR1 is SGHRS and CDR2 YFSETQ. This CDR3 has 13 amino acids. Trimming took 7 bases from V and 2 from J; bases not matched to a gene: 6. CDR3 coding DNA: TGCGCCAGCCGGAGGAGCGGGGCCTACGAGCAGTACTTC. It translates to CASRRSGAYEQYF.

This chain links TRBV6-4 with TRBJ1-5, with D possibly TRBD1 on 5 matching bases. CDR1 is MRHNA, CDR2 SNTAGT, per germline. The germline V and J ends were trimmed by 3 bases and 9 bases, with 12 bases remaining between them. This CDR3 has 13 amino acids. The CDR3 DNA sequence: TGTGCCAGCAGTGAATCCCCGGGGGGGCCCCAGCATTTT. Translating it yields CASSESPGGPQHF.